The sequence of this TCR beta chain was determined in a study of blood T cell repertoires in COVID-19. Study background: PBMCs, B-cell-depleted T cells, or T cells provided the cDNA or gDNA that made up the material.

Clones were sequenced by immunoSEQ multiplex PCR, and TCRdb holds only the in-frame ones, with some missing. The repertoire holds about 220,000 clones, with 82% as singletons. J gave up 8 bases and V 7 bases, and 11 bases lay outside the gene matches. Per germline, CDR1 SEHNR and CDR2 FQNEAQ (reference sequence). The CDR3 length is 14 residues. The age range of participants was 18 to 89 years, with residence in about two dozen US areas. The J gene is TRBJ2-1, the V gene TRBV7-9, with 7 positions matching TRBD2. The sequence was obtained from a woman aged 60-75 years who had recovered from COVID-19. The specimen sequenced was PBMCs or T cells enriched from blood (not recorded which). DNA for the CDR3: TGTGCCAGCACTCAGGGCGGGAGCATCGATGAGCAGTTCTTC. It encodes CASTQGGSIDEQFF.